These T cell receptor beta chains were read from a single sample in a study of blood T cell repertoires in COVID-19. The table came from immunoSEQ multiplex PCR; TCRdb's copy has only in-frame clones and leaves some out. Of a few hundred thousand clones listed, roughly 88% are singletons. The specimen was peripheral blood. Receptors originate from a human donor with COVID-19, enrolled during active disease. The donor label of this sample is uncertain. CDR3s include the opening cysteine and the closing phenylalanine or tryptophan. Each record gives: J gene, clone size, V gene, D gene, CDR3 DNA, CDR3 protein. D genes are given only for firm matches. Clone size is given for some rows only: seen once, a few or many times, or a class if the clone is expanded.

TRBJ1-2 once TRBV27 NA TGTGCCAGCCGACGAGCGGGCTATGGCTACACCTTC CASRRAGYGYTF
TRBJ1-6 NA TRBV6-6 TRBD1 TGTGCCAGCACCCGGGGGACAGATAATTCACCCCTCCACTTT CASTRGTDNSPLHF
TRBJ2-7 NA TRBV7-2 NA TGTGCCAGCAGCTTAGTGGTCGGGAGTTCTGGGGAGCAGTACTTC CASSLVVGSSGEQYF
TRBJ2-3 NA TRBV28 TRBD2 TGTGCCAGCAGTTCTACTAGCGGGAGGGCTGATCATACGCAGTATTTT CASSSTSGRADHTQYF
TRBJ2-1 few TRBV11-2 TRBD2 TGTGCCAGCAGCTTAGGTGGGACTAGCAGTATGAATGAGCAGTTCTTC CASSLGGTSSMNEQFF
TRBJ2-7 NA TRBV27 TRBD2 TGTGCCAGCAGAATAGTTGGACTAGCGGGAGTCTACGAGCAGTACTTC CASRIVGLAGVYEQYF
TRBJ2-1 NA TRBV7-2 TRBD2 TGTGCCAGCAGCCCGCGGCTGGGACTAGCGGGAGTTCGCAATGAGCAGTTCTTC CASSPRLGLAGVRNEQFF
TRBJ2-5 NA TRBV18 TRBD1 TGTGCCAGCTCACCACCGACAGGGGGATACGAAGAGACCCAGTACTTC CASSPPTGGYEETQYF
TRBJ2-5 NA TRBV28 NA TGTGCCAGCAGCCCACTAGGCGCAGTCCAAGAGACCCAGTACTTC CASSPLGAVQETQYF
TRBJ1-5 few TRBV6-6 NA TGTGCCAGCAGTTACTCGGGCGGGGCTGGATTGCCCCAGCATTTT CASSYSGGAGLPQHF
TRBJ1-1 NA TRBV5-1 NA TGCGCCAGCAGCATGACAGTGAACACTGAAGCTTTCTTT CASSMTVNTEAFF
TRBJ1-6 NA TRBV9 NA TGTGCCAGCAGCGTTACCCCGGGGGGGACACCTTCACCCCTCCACTTT CASSVTPGGTPSPLHF
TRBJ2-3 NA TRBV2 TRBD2 TGTGCCAGCGTCCGACTAGCGGGAGGGGCAGATACGCAGTATTTT CASVRLAGGADTQYF
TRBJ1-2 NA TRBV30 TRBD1 TGTGCCTGGGGGGGACAGGGGGAAGGTGGCTACACCTTC CAWGGQGEGGYTF
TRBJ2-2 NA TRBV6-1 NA TGTGCCAGCAGTCACAGCGGTACCGGGGAGCTGTTTTTT CASSHSGTGELFF
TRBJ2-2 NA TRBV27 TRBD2 TGTGCCAGCAGGCTTAGCGGGGCGAACACCGGGGAGCTGTTTTTT CASRLSGANTGELFF
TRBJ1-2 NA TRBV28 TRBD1 TGTGCCAGCAGTTCCGGACAGGGGACCTATGGCTACACCTTC CASSSGQGTYGYTF
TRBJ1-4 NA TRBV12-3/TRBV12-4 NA TGTGCCAGCAGTGAGCGCGAAAAACTGTTTTTT CASSEREKLFF
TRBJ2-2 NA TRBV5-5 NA TGTGCCAGCAGCTTGGACAGGGTCGGCACCGGGGAGCTGTTTTTT CASSLDRVGTGELFF
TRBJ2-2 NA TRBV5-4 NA TGTGCCAGCAGCTTGTCCAGGGGTAGACCCGGGGAGCTGTTTTTT CASSLSRGRPGELFF
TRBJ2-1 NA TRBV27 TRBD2 TGTGCCAGCAGTTTCGGACGTAGCGGGAGGGTTCGCTTATCCTACAATGAGCAGTTCTTC CASSFGRSGRVRLSYNEQFF
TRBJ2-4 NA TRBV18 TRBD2 TGTGCCAGCTCACCATACCCCCCTAGCGGGGGGCAGTTGAACATTCAGTACTTC CASSPYPPSGGQLNIQYF
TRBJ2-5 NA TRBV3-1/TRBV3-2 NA TGTGCCAGCAGCCCCATGTATGCGAGGCGGGAGACCCAGTACTTC CASSPMYARRETQYF
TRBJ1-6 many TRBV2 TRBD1 TGTGCCAGCACCAGCGGACAGGGAAATTCACCCCTCCACTTT CASTSGQGNSPLHF
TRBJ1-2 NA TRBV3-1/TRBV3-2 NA TGTGCCAGCAGCCGAGGGAGGGGCTACACCTTC CASSRGRGYTF
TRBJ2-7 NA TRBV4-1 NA TGCGCCAGCAGCCTGGAACTGGACAGAACCTACGAGCAGTACTTC CASSLELDRTYEQYF
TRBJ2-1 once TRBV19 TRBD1 TGTGCCAGTAGTATAGCCCTGACAGGGAGCTCCTACAATGAGCAGTTCTTC CASSIALTGSSYNEQFF
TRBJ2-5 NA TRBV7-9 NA TGTGCCAGCAGCTTAGCTGGGACACTTGAGGGTGGAACCCAGTACTTC CASSLAGTLEGGTQYF
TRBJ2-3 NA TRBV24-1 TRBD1 TGTGCCACCAGTTCTGCACAGGGGACGGGAGATACGCAGTATTTT CATSSAQGTGDTQYF
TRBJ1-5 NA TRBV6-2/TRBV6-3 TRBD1 TGTGCCAGCAGTTATACAGGGGGGAATCAGCCCCAGCATTTT CASSYTGGNQPQHF
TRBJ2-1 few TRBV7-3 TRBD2 TGTGCCAGCAGCCCCGGGACTAGCGGGAATCGGCAGTTCTTC CASSPGTSGNRQFF
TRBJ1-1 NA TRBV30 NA TGTGCCGGCGCCTCTGGACAGCCGAACACTGAAGCTTTCTTT CAGASGQPNTEAFF
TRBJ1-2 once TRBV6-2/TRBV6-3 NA TGTGCCAGCAGTCCCCGACGGGATAACTATGGCTACACCTTC CASSPRRDNYGYTF
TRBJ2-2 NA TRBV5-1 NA TGCGCCAGCAGCCCGGATGGCAGGTTCCTTACCGGGGAGCTGTTTTTT CASSPDGRFLTGELFF
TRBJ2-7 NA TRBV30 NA TGTGCCTGGAGTGCCTTCCAGGGGCAAGAGCAGTACTTC CAWSAFQGQEQYF
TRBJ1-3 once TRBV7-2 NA TGTGCCAGCAGCTTAGACACCGAGGGTTATGGAAACACCATATATTTT CASSLDTEGYGNTIYF
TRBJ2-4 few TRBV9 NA TGTGCCAGCAGCGTAGGCGGGCCGTCTCGCCAGTACTTC CASSVGGPSRQYF
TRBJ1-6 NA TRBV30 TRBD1 TGTGCCTGGGGACAGGGGGATAATTCACCCCTCCACTTT CAWGQGDNSPLHF
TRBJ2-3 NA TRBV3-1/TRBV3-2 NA TGTGCCAGCAGCCCGAGGAGTGGGGGCGGCACAGATACGCAGTATTTT CASSPRSGGGTDTQYF
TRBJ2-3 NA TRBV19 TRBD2 TGTGCCAGTAGTACAGAGGGCTTAGCGGGAGGGAGCACAGATACGCAGTATTTT CASSTEGLAGGSTDTQYF
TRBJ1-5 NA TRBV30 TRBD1 TGTGCCTGGAGGGACAGGGAGGAACAGCCCCAGCATTTT CAWRDREEQPQHF
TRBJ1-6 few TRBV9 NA TGTGCCAGCAGCCAAGGGGAGGATTCACCCCTCCACTTT CASSQGEDSPLHF
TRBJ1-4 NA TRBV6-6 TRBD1 TGTGCCAGCAGTTCAACACCAGACAGGGGAAATGAAAAACTGTTTTTT CASSSTPDRGNEKLFF
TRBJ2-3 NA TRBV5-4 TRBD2 TGTGCCAGCAGCTTACGCCTAGCGGGAGTAGCAGATACGCAGTATTTT CASSLRLAGVADTQYF
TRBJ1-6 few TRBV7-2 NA TGTGCCAGCAGTTCTGACAGAGACTCACCCCTCCACTTT CASSSDRDSPLHF
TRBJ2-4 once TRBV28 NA TGTGCCAGCTTTTCTGTCCACATTCAGTACTTC CASFSVHIQYF
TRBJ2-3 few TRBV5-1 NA TGCGCCAGCAGCTTGGTAGGGGCTGACACAGATACGCAGTATTTT CASSLVGADTDTQYF
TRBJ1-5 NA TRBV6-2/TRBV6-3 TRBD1 TGTGCCAGCAGTTATCGCGATTCTAGGACAGGGCCAAGCAATCAGCCCCAGCATTTT CASSYRDSRTGPSNQPQHF
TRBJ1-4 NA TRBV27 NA TGTGCCAGCAGCCCGGCAGGGAATAATGAAAAACTGTTTTTT CASSPAGNNEKLFF
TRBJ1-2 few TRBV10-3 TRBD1 TGTGCCATCAGTGAAGGGGGCCAGGACTATGGCTACACCTTC CAISEGGQDYGYTF
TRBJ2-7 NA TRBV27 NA TGTGCCAGCAGAAAACAGGGTTCCGGCTACGAGCAGTACTTC CASRKQGSGYEQYF
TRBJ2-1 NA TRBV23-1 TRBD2 TGCGCCAGGGGCACCGGGACTAGCGGGACCCGAGACAATGAGCAGTTCTTC CARGTGTSGTRDNEQFF
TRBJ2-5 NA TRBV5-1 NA TGCGCCAGCAGCCCGGGACAATTAGAGACCCAGTACTTC CASSPGQLETQYF
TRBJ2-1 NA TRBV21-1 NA TGTGCCAGCAGCAGGCCAATACCCCCCTACAATGAGCAGTTCTTC CASSRPIPPYNEQFF
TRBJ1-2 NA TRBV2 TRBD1 TGTGCCAGCAGGGCAGGGACAGCTAACTATGGCTACACCTTC CASRAGTANYGYTF
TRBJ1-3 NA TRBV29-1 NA TGCAGCGTTGGGACAGTCGACACCATATATTTT CSVGTVDTIYF
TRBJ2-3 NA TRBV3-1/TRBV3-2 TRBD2 TGTGCCAGCAGCCAAGACAAACTAGCGGGAGTAACAGATACGCAGTATTTT CASSQDKLAGVTDTQYF
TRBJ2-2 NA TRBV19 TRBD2 TGTGCCAGTAGTCCCTCTAGCGGGAGGGCGGGGCTGTTTTTT CASSPSSGRAGLFF
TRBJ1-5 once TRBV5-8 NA TGTGCCAGCAGCTACCACCGGGGAAGCAATCAGCCCCAGCATTTT CASSYHRGSNQPQHF